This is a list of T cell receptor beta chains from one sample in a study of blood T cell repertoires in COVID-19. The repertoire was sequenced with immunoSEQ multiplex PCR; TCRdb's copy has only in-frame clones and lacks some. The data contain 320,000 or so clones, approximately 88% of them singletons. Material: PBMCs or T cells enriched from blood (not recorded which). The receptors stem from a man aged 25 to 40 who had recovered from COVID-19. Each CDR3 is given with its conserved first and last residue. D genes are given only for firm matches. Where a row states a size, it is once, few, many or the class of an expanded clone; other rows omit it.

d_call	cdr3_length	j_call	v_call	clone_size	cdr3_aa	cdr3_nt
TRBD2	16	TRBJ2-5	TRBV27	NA	CASSSQSSGGQETQYF	TGTGCCAGCAGTTCCCAATCTAGCGGGGGACAAGAGACCCAGTACTTC
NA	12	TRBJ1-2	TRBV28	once	CASRDSFYGYTF	TGTGCCAGCAGGGACAGTTTCTATGGCTACACCTTC
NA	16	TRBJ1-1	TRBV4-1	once	CASSQTPRGGDTEAFF	TGCGCCAGCAGCCAAACGCCCAGGGGTGGGGACACTGAAGCTTTCTTT
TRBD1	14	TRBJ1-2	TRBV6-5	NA	CASSQGQTLAGYTF	TGTGCCAGCAGTCAGGGACAGACGCTGGCTGGCTACACCTTC
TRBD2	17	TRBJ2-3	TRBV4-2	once	CASSQDPTSGGSDTQYF	TGTGCCAGCAGCCAAGACCCAACTAGCGGGGGTTCAGATACGCAGTATTTT
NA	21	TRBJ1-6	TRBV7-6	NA	CASSPQTGEVKLSSYNSPLHF	TGTGCCAGCAGCCCCCAGACAGGTGAGGTGAAATTAAGCTCCTATAATTCACCCCTCCACTTT
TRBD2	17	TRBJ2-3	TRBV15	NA	CATSRDPGGGGTDTQYF	TGTGCCACCAGCAGAGATCCCGGGGGCGGGGGGACAGATACGCAGTATTTT
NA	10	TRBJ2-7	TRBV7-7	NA	CASSVREQYF	TGTGCCAGCAGCGTTCGTGAGCAGTACTTC
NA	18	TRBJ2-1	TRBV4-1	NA	CASSQKGELGFPYNEQFF	TGCGCCAGCAGCCAAAAGGGAGAGCTGGGGTTCCCTTACAATGAGCAGTTCTTC
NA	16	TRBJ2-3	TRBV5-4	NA	CASSFTGPGLQDTQYF	TGTGCCAGCAGCTTCACCGGGCCGGGATTACAAGATACGCAGTATTTT
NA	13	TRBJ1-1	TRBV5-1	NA	CASSGQTNTEAFF	TGCGCCAGCAGCGGACAGACGAACACTGAAGCTTTCTTT
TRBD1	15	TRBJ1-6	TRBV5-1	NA	CASSLSGTVNSPLHF	TGCGCCAGCAGCTTATCCGGGACAGTTAATTCACCCCTCCACTTT
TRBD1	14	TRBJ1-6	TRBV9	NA	CASSVATGGSPLHF	TGTGCCAGCAGCGTAGCAACAGGGGGCTCACCCCTCCACTTT
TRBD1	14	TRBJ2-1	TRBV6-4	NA	CASSDSEQGMGQFF	TGTGCCAGCAGTGACTCTGAACAGGGGATGGGGCAGTTCTTC
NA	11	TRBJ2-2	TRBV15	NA	CATTGGGELFF	TGTGCCACCACCGGGGGCGGGGAGCTGTTTTTT
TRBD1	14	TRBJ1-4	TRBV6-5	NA	CASTLTGGGEKLFF	TGTGCCAGCACTTTGACAGGGGGCGGTGAAAAACTGTTTTTT
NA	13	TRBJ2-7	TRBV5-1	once	CASSSRDNYEQYF	TGCGCCAGCAGCTCACGGGACAACTACGAGCAGTACTTC
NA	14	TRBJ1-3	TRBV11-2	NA	CASSHKRTGNTIYF	TGTGCCAGCAGCCACAAGAGGACTGGAAACACCATATATTTT
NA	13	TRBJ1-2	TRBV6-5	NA	CASSYTGYYGYTF	TGTGCCAGCAGTTACACGGGGTACTATGGCTACACCTTC
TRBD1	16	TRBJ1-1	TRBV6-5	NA	CASSYSGTGMNTEAFF	TGTGCCAGCAGTTACTCAGGGACAGGGATGAACACTGAAGCTTTCTTT
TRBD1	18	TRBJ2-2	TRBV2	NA	CASSLLVTGDQNTGELFF	TGTGCCAGCAGTCTACTGGTAACAGGGGACCAGAACACCGGGGAGCTGTTTTTT
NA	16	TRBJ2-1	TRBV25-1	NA	CASSESEGFSYNEQFF	TGTGCCAGCAGTGAATCGGAGGGTTTCTCCTACAATGAGCAGTTCTTC
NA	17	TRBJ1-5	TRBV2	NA	CASSEFGRQARGQPQHF	TGTGCCAGCAGTGAATTTGGCAGGCAAGCCAGGGGCCAGCCCCAGCATTTT
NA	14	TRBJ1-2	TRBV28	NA	CASSYSGTRYGYTF	TGTGCCAGCAGCTATTCCGGGACTCGCTATGGCTACACCTTC
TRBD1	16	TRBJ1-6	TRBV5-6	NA	CASSSPRDRINSPLHF	TGTGCCAGCAGCTCTCCAAGGGACAGGATAAATTCACCCCTCCACTTT
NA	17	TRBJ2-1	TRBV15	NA	CATSREDYRLTYNEQFF	TGTGCCACCAGCAGAGAGGACTATCGACTTACTTACAATGAGCAGTTCTTC
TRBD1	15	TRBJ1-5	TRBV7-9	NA	CASSLQGARGQPQHF	TGTGCCAGCAGCCTTCAGGGGGCGCGGGGTCAGCCCCAGCATTTT
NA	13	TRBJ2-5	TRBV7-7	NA	CASSWTAQETQYF	TGTGCCAGCAGCTGGACAGCCCAAGAGACCCAGTACTTC
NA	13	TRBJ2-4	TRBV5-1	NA	CASSLLTESFQYF	TGCGCCAGCAGCTTGCTAACAGAGAGTTTTCAGTACTTC
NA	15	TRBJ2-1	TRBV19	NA	CASSILTDNYNEQFF	TGTGCCAGTAGTATTTTGACGGACAACTACAATGAGCAGTTCTTC
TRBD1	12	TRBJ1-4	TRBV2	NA	CATGQGFEKLFF	TGTGCCACGGGACAGGGGTTTGAAAAACTGTTTTTT
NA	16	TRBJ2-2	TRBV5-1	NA	CASSLDIRVVTGELFF	TGCGCCAGCAGCTTGGATATTCGGGTTGTAACCGGGGAGCTGTTTTTT
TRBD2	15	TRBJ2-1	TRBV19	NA	CASSTSGEVYNEQFF	TGTGCCAGTAGCACGAGCGGGGAGGTCTACAATGAGCAGTTCTTC
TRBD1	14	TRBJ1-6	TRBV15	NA	CATSRQGAGPPLHF	TGTGCCACCAGCAGGCAGGGGGCTGGGCCACCCCTCCACTTT
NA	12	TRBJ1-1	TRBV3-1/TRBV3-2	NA	CASSQDLSEAFF	TGTGCCAGCAGCCAAGACCTTTCTGAAGCTTTCTTT
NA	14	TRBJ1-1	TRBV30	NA	CAYDGGLGSGEAFF	TGTGCCTATGATGGAGGGCTGGGGTCGGGTGAAGCTTTCTTT
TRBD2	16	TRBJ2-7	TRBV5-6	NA	CASNTDLSGGHYEQYF	TGTGCCAGCAACACCGATCTTAGCGGGGGGCACTACGAGCAGTACTTC
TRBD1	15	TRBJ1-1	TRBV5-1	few	CASSSGGTANTEAFF	TGCGCCAGCAGCTCGGGTGGGACAGCGAACACTGAAGCTTTCTTT
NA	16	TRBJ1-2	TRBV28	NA	CASSPGGGSSNYGYTF	TGTGCCAGCAGTCCCGGCGGGGGCTCCTCTAACTATGGCTACACCTTC
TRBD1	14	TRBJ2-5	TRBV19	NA	CASSIRQGKETQYF	TGTGCCAGTAGTATCAGACAGGGGAAAGAGACCCAGTACTTC
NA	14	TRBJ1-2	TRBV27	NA	CASSLGAYNYGYTF	TGTGCCAGCAGTTTAGGGGCCTATAACTATGGCTACACCTTC
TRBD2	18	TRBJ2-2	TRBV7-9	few	CASSAVSSGGSNTGELFF	TGTGCCAGCAGCGCCGTTTCTAGCGGGGGTTCTAACACCGGGGAGCTGTTTTTT
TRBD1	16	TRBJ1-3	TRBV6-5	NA	CASSYSGQGMGNTIYF	TGTGCCAGCAGTTACAGCGGACAGGGAATGGGAAACACCATATATTTT
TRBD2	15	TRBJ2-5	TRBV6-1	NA	CASSEGSGAQETQYF	TGTGCCAGCAGTGAGGGTAGCGGGGCCCAAGAGACCCAGTACTTC
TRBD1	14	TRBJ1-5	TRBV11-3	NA	CASSPDRDRQPQHF	TGTGCCAGCAGCCCAGACAGGGACCGTCAGCCCCAGCATTTT
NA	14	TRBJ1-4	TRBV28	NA	CASSEHSRNEKLFF	TGTGCCAGCAGCGAACACTCGAGGAATGAAAAACTGTTTTTT
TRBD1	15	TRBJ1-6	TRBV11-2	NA	CASRIPGQNNSPLHF	TGTGCCAGCCGCATACCGGGACAGAATAATTCACCCCTCCACTTT
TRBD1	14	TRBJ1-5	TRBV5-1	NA	CASSLEGTDQPQHF	TGCGCCAGCAGCTTGGAAGGGACAGATCAGCCCCAGCATTTT
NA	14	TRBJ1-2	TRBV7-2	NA	CASSLKGANYGYTF	TGTGCCAGCAGCTTAAAAGGGGCTAACTATGGCTACACCTTC